The clone carrying this T cell receptor beta chain was picked up many times. As yet, its antigen is unknown. This sample stems from a study of T cell repertoires in cytomegalovirus infection. Study-wide background: Signatures in public TCR beta sequences pointed to both CMV infection and matching HLA type.

Germline V gives CDR1 SGHAT, CDR2 FQNNGV. The CDR3 covers 15 residues. The V gene lost 10 bases and the J gene lost 3 bases, with 20 bases spanning the gap. TCRdb re-analysed the reads in MiXCR, keeping a single row per CDR3 protein. Of approximately 250,000 distinct CDR3 sequences in the sample, approximately 9.2% are singletons; the top ten hold around 16%. The study's findings and limits: Within the response measured ex vivo, HLA-C-restricted CMV-specific TCR beta clonotypes were dominant. People with CMV and the relevant HLA were identified by cumulative public TCR beta family frequency.

The chain is built from TRBV11-2 and TRBJ2-3; D perhaps matches TRBD1 (6 bases). The clonotype originates from a human donor in good health (CMV status not recorded). Some clones in this sample may be carry-over from other donors' samples. The source material was PBMCs. CDR3 sequence reads: CAITNRVGATDTQYF. The DNA for the CDR3 is TGTGCCATTACGAACAGGGTCGGGGCGACAGATACGCAGTATTTT.